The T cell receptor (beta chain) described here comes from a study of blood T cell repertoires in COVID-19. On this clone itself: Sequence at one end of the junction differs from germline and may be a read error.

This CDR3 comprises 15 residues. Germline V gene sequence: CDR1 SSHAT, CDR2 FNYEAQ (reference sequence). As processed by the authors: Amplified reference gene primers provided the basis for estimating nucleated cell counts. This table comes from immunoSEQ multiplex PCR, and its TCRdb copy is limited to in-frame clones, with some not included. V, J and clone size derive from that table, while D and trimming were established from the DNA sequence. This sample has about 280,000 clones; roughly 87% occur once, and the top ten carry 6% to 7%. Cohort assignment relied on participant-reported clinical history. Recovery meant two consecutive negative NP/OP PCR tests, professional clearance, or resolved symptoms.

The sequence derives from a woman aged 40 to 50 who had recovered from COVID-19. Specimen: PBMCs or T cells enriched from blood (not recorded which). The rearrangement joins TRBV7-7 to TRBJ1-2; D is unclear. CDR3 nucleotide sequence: TGTGCTAGCAGCCCCCCGGTAAACTCTTCAAATTGCTACACCTTC. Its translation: CASSPPVNSSNCYTF.